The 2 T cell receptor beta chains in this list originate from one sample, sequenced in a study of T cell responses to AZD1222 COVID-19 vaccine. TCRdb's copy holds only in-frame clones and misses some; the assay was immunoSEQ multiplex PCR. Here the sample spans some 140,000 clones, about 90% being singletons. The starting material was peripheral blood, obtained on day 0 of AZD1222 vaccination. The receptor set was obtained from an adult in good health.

The CDR3: CAWSVLRSSRNYEQYF. The CDR3 coding sequence is TGTGCCTGGAGTGTACTAAGGTCATCTAGAAACTACGAGCAGTACTTC. This chain links TRBV30 with TRBJ2-7; D unclear. The length of the CDR3 is 16 residues. V was clipped by 0 bases and J by 3 bases, with 18 bases between them. CDR1 and CDR2 (germline): GTSNPN, SVGIG (reference sequence).

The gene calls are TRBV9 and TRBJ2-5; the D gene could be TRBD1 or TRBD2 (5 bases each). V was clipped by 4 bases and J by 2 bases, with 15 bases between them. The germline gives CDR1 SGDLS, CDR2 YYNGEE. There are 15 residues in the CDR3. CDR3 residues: CASSRRGGRQETQYF. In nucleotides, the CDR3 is TGTGCCAGCAGCCGCCGGGGCGGTCGACAAGAGACCCAGTACTTC.